This is a list of T cell receptor beta chains from one sample in a study of blood T cell repertoires in COVID-19. TCRdb's table, derived via immunoSEQ multiplex PCR, lists solely in-frame clones and lacks some. The repertoire includes roughly 180,000 clones, around 85% of them detected once, and roughly 7.7% sits in the top ten. The sample comprised peripheral blood. The origin of the receptors is a woman aged 55-69 years with acute or convalescent COVID-19. Both conserved end residues are part of each CDR3. A D gene is named only where the DNA matches it firmly. Clone size is not always given. Where it is, it says once, few, many or a class for expanded clones.

D gene: NA; V gene: TRBV27; clone size: NA; J gene: TRBJ2-1; CDR3 DNA: TGTGCCAGCAGTTTCGGACATTCCCCCATGTGGGAGCAGTTCTTC; CDR3 protein: CASSFGHSPMWEQFF
D gene: TRBD1; V gene: TRBV2; clone size: NA; J gene: TRBJ2-1; CDR3 DNA: TGTGCCAGCAACCCGGTTCGGACAGGGGGAGATGAGCAGTTCTTC; CDR3 protein: CASNPVRTGGDEQFF
D gene: NA; V gene: TRBV23-1; clone size: NA; J gene: TRBJ1-1; CDR3 DNA: TGCGCCAGCAGTCAATCGGGCAGGAACACTGAAGCTTTCTTT; CDR3 protein: CASSQSGRNTEAFF
D gene: TRBD1; V gene: TRBV5-4; clone size: NA; J gene: TRBJ1-6; CDR3 DNA: TGTGCCAGCAGCTCGGGACAGGGAATTAATTCACCCCTCCACTTT; CDR3 protein: CASSSGQGINSPLHF
D gene: NA; V gene: TRBV28; clone size: once; J gene: TRBJ2-1; CDR3 DNA: TGTGCCAGCAGTTTAGTGTCAGTTGAGCAGTTCTTC; CDR3 protein: CASSLVSVEQFF
D gene: TRBD2; V gene: TRBV5-1; clone size: few; J gene: TRBJ2-7; CDR3 DNA: TGCGCCAGCAGCCCGACTAGCGGGAGGTCCTACGAGCAGTACTTC; CDR3 protein: CASSPTSGRSYEQYF
D gene: NA; V gene: TRBV14; clone size: NA; J gene: TRBJ1-1; CDR3 DNA: TGTGCCAGCAGCCAATGGAGCACTGAAGCTTTCTTT; CDR3 protein: CASSQWSTEAFF
D gene: TRBD2; V gene: TRBV20-1; clone size: NA; J gene: TRBJ2-3; CDR3 DNA: TGCAGTGCTAGTGACCCTAGCGGGAGGGCCGGGACAGATACGCAGTATTTT; CDR3 protein: CSASDPSGRAGTDTQYF
D gene: NA; V gene: TRBV11-2; clone size: NA; J gene: TRBJ2-2; CDR3 DNA: TGTGCCAGCAGCCGTGACAGAGGGGAGCTGTTTTTT; CDR3 protein: CASSRDRGELFF
D gene: NA; V gene: TRBV6-5; clone size: once; J gene: TRBJ2-2; CDR3 DNA: TGTGCCAGCAGTTCCCACGGCGGCCTGAACACCGGGGAGCTGTTTTTT; CDR3 protein: CASSSHGGLNTGELFF
D gene: NA; V gene: TRBV6-6; clone size: NA; J gene: TRBJ1-2; CDR3 DNA: TGTGCCAGCAGTTATGTCGCAGTCGATGGCTACACCTTC; CDR3 protein: CASSYVAVDGYTF
D gene: NA; V gene: TRBV5-4; clone size: NA; J gene: TRBJ2-3; CDR3 DNA: TGTGCCAGCAGCTCTGGTGGGGACAAGGGGACGCAGTATTTT; CDR3 protein: CASSSGGDKGTQYF
D gene: TRBD2; V gene: TRBV30; clone size: NA; J gene: TRBJ2-3; CDR3 DNA: TGTGCCTGGAGTGACGGCGGGAGATTGGATACGCAGTATTTT; CDR3 protein: CAWSDGGRLDTQYF
D gene: NA; V gene: TRBV6-4; clone size: NA; J gene: TRBJ2-2; CDR3 DNA: TGTGCCAGCAGCCTTGAGGCCAACACCGGGGAGCTGTTTTTT; CDR3 protein: CASSLEANTGELFF
D gene: TRBD1; V gene: TRBV19; clone size: once; J gene: TRBJ1-1; CDR3 DNA: TGTGCCAGTAGACGTGACAGGGGGCACACTGAAGCTTTCTTT; CDR3 protein: CASRRDRGHTEAFF
D gene: NA; V gene: TRBV5-1; clone size: NA; J gene: TRBJ2-7; CDR3 DNA: TGCGCCAGCAGCGAAGTTGGACAGAGCTCCTACGAGCAGTACTTC; CDR3 protein: CASSEVGQSSYEQYF
D gene: NA; V gene: TRBV6-1; clone size: NA; J gene: TRBJ2-5; CDR3 DNA: TGTGCCAGCAGTGAGCGTTCAAGGGGCCTCCAAGAGACCCAGTACTTC; CDR3 protein: CASSERSRGLQETQYF
D gene: NA; V gene: TRBV6-5; clone size: NA; J gene: TRBJ2-1; CDR3 DNA: TGTGCCAGCAGGGCCGTCCTAGTAGGCAATGAGCAGTTCTTC; CDR3 protein: CASRAVLVGNEQFF
D gene: TRBD1; V gene: TRBV7-6; clone size: NA; J gene: TRBJ2-2; CDR3 DNA: TGTGCCAGCAGCTTATGGACAGGGGCCCTCGGCGGGGAGCTGTTTTTT; CDR3 protein: CASSLWTGALGGELFF
D gene: NA; V gene: TRBV4-1; clone size: few; J gene: TRBJ2-6; CDR3 DNA: TGCGCCAGCAGTCGAGACTCTGGGGCCAACGTCCTGACTTTC; CDR3 protein: CASSRDSGANVLTF
D gene: TRBD2; V gene: TRBV28; clone size: NA; J gene: TRBJ2-7; CDR3 DNA: TGTGCCAGTGGGACTAGGGGGTCCTACGAGCAGTACTTC; CDR3 protein: CASGTRGSYEQYF
D gene: NA; V gene: TRBV18; clone size: once; J gene: TRBJ2-5; CDR3 DNA: TGTGCCAGCTCACCGCAGCGTGAGGAGACCCAGTACTTC; CDR3 protein: CASSPQREETQYF
D gene: TRBD1; V gene: TRBV19; clone size: few; J gene: TRBJ2-5; CDR3 DNA: TGTGCCAGTAGTATGGGGACAGGGGGTGGAGAGACCCAGTACTTC; CDR3 protein: CASSMGTGGGETQYF
D gene: TRBD1; V gene: TRBV29-1; clone size: NA; J gene: TRBJ2-1; CDR3 DNA: TGCAGCGTATCACAGGGGAACTACAATGAGCAGTTCTTC; CDR3 protein: CSVSQGNYNEQFF
D gene: NA; V gene: TRBV2; clone size: NA; J gene: TRBJ1-5; CDR3 DNA: TGTGCCAGCAGCAATAGCAATCAGCCCCAGCATTTT; CDR3 protein: CASSNSNQPQHF
D gene: TRBD1; V gene: TRBV5-1; clone size: NA; J gene: TRBJ1-2; CDR3 DNA: TGCGCCAGCAGCCGGGACAGCTATGGCTACACCTTC; CDR3 protein: CASSRDSYGYTF
D gene: NA; V gene: TRBV2; clone size: NA; J gene: TRBJ1-2; CDR3 DNA: TGTGCCAGCAGTGCACAGGCGGAGGGGAGCGGCTACACCTTC; CDR3 protein: CASSAQAEGSGYTF
D gene: NA; V gene: TRBV19; clone size: few; J gene: TRBJ1-5; CDR3 DNA: TGTGCCAGTAGTACGGACTTTTATAGCAATCAGCCCCAGCATTTT; CDR3 protein: CASSTDFYSNQPQHF
D gene: NA; V gene: TRBV25-1; clone size: NA; J gene: TRBJ2-3; CDR3 DNA: TGTGCCAGCAGTGAATTAGGGGTAACGGGCACAGATACGCAGTATTTT; CDR3 protein: CASSELGVTGTDTQYF
D gene: TRBD1; V gene: TRBV19; clone size: NA; J gene: TRBJ2-3; CDR3 DNA: TGTGCCAGTAGTATAGATGCTCGGACAGGGCGGATAGATACGCAGTATTTT; CDR3 protein: CASSIDARTGRIDTQYF
D gene: NA; V gene: TRBV19; clone size: NA; J gene: TRBJ2-3; CDR3 DNA: TGTGCCAGTAGTAAAAGCGGGCCTAATACAGATACGCAGTATTTT; CDR3 protein: CASSKSGPNTDTQYF
D gene: NA; V gene: TRBV4-2; clone size: few; J gene: TRBJ2-1; CDR3 DNA: TGTGCCAGCAGCCAAGCTGCGGTCTCCTACAATGAGCAGTTCTTC; CDR3 protein: CASSQAAVSYNEQFF
D gene: NA; V gene: TRBV5-1; clone size: NA; J gene: TRBJ2-1; CDR3 DNA: TGCGCCAGCAGCCCGGGACTCCGGGTAGGGTACAATGAGCAGTTCTTC; CDR3 protein: CASSPGLRVGYNEQFF
D gene: TRBD2; V gene: TRBV30; clone size: NA; J gene: TRBJ2-1; CDR3 DNA: TGTGCCTGGAGTGTACGGGGGAGGGGAGGTGAGCAGTTCTTC; CDR3 protein: CAWSVRGRGGEQFF
D gene: TRBD1; V gene: TRBV7-9; clone size: NA; J gene: TRBJ1-2; CDR3 DNA: TGTGCCAGCAGCCCCTCGACAGGGAAACTCTATGGCTACACCTTC; CDR3 protein: CASSPSTGKLYGYTF
D gene: TRBD2; V gene: TRBV5-4; clone size: NA; J gene: TRBJ2-4; CDR3 DNA: TGTGCCAGCAGCTGGGGTGGCGGGAGTAGGGCCAAAAACATTCAGTACTTC; CDR3 protein: CASSWGGGSRAKNIQYF
D gene: NA; V gene: TRBV2; clone size: NA; J gene: TRBJ2-1; CDR3 DNA: TGTGCCAGCAGTGTCCAGGTCTCCAACAATGAGCAGTTCTTC; CDR3 protein: CASSVQVSNNEQFF
D gene: NA; V gene: TRBV19; clone size: NA; J gene: TRBJ2-4; CDR3 DNA: TGTGCCAGTAGTACAACTTGGGCGGGATCGGGGAACATTCAGTACTTC; CDR3 protein: CASSTTWAGSGNIQYF
D gene: NA; V gene: TRBV3-1/TRBV3-2; clone size: NA; J gene: TRBJ1-1; CDR3 DNA: TGTGCCAGCAGCCTGATTGGGGAGTCTGAAGCTTTCTTT; CDR3 protein: CASSLIGESEAFF
D gene: NA; V gene: TRBV3-1/TRBV3-2; clone size: NA; J gene: TRBJ1-6; CDR3 DNA: TGTGCCAGCAGCCAACTTTATAATTCACCCCTCCACTTT; CDR3 protein: CASSQLYNSPLHF
D gene: TRBD2; V gene: TRBV3-1/TRBV3-2; clone size: once; J gene: TRBJ2-7; CDR3 DNA: TGTGCCAGCAGTCGGACTAGCGGGAGCGCACTAAAGATATACGAGCAGTACTTC; CDR3 protein: CASSRTSGSALKIYEQYF
D gene: TRBD1; V gene: TRBV11-3; clone size: NA; J gene: TRBJ1-6; CDR3 DNA: TGTGCCAGCAGCACTCCGGGACAGGGTGCACCCCTCCACTTT; CDR3 protein: CASSTPGQGAPLHF
D gene: NA; V gene: TRBV6-6; clone size: NA; J gene: TRBJ1-1; CDR3 DNA: TGTGCCAGCAGTTACGATCGGGGAGGCACTGAAGCTTTCTTT; CDR3 protein: CASSYDRGGTEAFF